This entry describes one TCR beta chain. The record originates from a study of blood T cell repertoires in COVID-19. As for the study in general: The United States, Italy and Spain provided the acute and convalescent COVID-19 samples.

The method was immunoSEQ multiplex PCR; TCRdb's version includes in-frame clones alone and lacks a portion of them. The data show some 170,000 clones, roughly 83% seen once. V was cut by 4 bases and J by 4 bases, with 16 bases left in between. Per the germline V gene, CDR1 is LGHDT and CDR2 is YNNKEL (reference sequence). This CDR3 has 15 residues. The source is a woman in her forties with COVID-19, enrolled during active disease. Specimen: peripheral blood. This chain links TRBV3-1 (or the pseudogene TRBV3-2) with TRBJ1-1; D is uncertain. DNA of the CDR3: TGTGCCAGCAGCCCTCGGGTCAAAGGGAGCACTGAAGCTTTCTTT. It codes for CASSPRVKGSTEAFF.